The T cell receptor (beta chain) described here comes from a study of blood T cells in healthy people across ages (dated by TCRdb to between 2015 and 2016). About the investigation overall: In model experiments, roughly one uniquely barcoded TCR beta cDNA molecule per two T cells was captured by template switching. To track age-related changes in TCR beta repertoire diversity, the study relied on deep sequencing normalized with unique cDNA molecular identifiers. The donors were divided into four age groups: young (average approximately 15 years), middle-aged (approximately 39), aged (about 62) and long-lived (about 80). Donors of different ages were randomly distributed across sequencing lanes to avoid experimental bias. Using the same blood draw, the study looked at two additional independent replicas of 1 million unique cDNA reads for two donors, one aged 18 to 29 and the other aged 80 or older.

A distance of 18 bases separates the germline ends of V and J, which lose 0 bases and 6 bases respectively. From a lookup of the germline V gene, CDR1 and CDR2 are LGHNA and YSLEER. The CDR3, cysteine through phenylalanine, is 17 amino acids long. Of all the DNA, just the CDR3 is kept, 51 bases in frame from base 1. This clonotype has only a few counts. Its binding antigen is unknown. The sample holds no much larger clone one base away, and base qualities are not on file. The investigation overall reported the following: Compared with the aged group, the long-lived group had more naive CD4+ T cells, fewer expanded clones and increased TCR diversity, suggesting age selection. Donor CMV infection status was unknown, potentially confounding age-related changes in expanded clonotypes. Since profiling was done on bulk unsorted PBMCs, naive and antigen-experienced compartments could not be conclusively compared. As age increased, observed TCR beta diversity per million T cells dropped in a roughly linear way, and a significant reduction was already evident by age about 36. A strong correlation was found between observed TCR beta diversity and the percentage of naive T cells measured by flow cytometry. Estimates of total diversity from one million sequenced T cells were regarded as lower bounds and underestimates.

The library was built by means of 5' RACE. These reads were obtained on an Illumina HiSeq 2500. The second PCR ran for about 6 to 12 cycles and used a J-beta primer mix along with a sample-barcoded 5' primer. Each TCR beta cDNA molecule received a unique molecular identifier from a template-switch 5' adaptor carrying 12 random nucleotides. Each sample yielded at least 3 million CDR3-containing paired-end reads. The Mint cDNA synthesis kit, primed by a TRBC-specific oligonucleotide, was used to synthesize first-strand cDNA from all RNA. All cDNA was treated with uracil-DNA glycosylase and then went through a first 18-cycle PCR with the universal primers M1SS and BC2_uni_R. As for how the authors treated the data: For normalization, 1 million high-quality reads were randomly selected from each sample, with every read carrying a distinct molecular identifier. Instead of being binned into consensus sequences, reads with shared molecular identifiers were discarded. CDR3 identification, clonotype clustering and error correction used MiTCR with a Q25 quality threshold and the strictest error-elimination algorithm. A nonparametric unseen species model using Euler transformation provided a lower-bound estimate of total TCR beta diversity. The public reads were reanalyzed by TCRdb: fastp trimming at Q25, MiXCR alignment, in-frame beta chains only. Identical CDR3 protein sequences are pooled into one entry, listed with their most common genes and DNA. In this record, the V and J calls reflect TCRdb's handling and not the investigators' own analysis. The sample table lists over 1.5 million distinct CDR3 sequences, roughly 50% of them with a count of one. Approximately 2.1% of the sample is in the top ten clones.

The donors were some 39 Caucasian individuals from Russia, aged roughly 6 to 90 years, who were systemically healthy. About 10 milliliters of peripheral blood were collected from each donor into EDTA-treated Vacutainer tubes. Ficoll-Paque density-gradient centrifugation was used to isolate PBMCs, with at least 7 million per sample. Trizol reagent was used to extract total RNA from the PBMCs, yielding at least 5 micrograms per sample. For every donor, an aliquot of PBMCs went through flow cytometry to measure the percentages of naive CD45RAhigh/CD27high T cells. The sequenced material came from blood. The chain is assembled from TRBV4-3 and TRBJ2-1; the D gene identity is not certain. The receptor comes from a middle-aged woman in good health. The CDR3 loop reads CASSQDLLAMRPNEQFF. In nucleotides, the sequence is TGCGCCAGCAGCCAAGATCTATTGGCTATGCGTCCCAATGAGCAGTTCTTC.